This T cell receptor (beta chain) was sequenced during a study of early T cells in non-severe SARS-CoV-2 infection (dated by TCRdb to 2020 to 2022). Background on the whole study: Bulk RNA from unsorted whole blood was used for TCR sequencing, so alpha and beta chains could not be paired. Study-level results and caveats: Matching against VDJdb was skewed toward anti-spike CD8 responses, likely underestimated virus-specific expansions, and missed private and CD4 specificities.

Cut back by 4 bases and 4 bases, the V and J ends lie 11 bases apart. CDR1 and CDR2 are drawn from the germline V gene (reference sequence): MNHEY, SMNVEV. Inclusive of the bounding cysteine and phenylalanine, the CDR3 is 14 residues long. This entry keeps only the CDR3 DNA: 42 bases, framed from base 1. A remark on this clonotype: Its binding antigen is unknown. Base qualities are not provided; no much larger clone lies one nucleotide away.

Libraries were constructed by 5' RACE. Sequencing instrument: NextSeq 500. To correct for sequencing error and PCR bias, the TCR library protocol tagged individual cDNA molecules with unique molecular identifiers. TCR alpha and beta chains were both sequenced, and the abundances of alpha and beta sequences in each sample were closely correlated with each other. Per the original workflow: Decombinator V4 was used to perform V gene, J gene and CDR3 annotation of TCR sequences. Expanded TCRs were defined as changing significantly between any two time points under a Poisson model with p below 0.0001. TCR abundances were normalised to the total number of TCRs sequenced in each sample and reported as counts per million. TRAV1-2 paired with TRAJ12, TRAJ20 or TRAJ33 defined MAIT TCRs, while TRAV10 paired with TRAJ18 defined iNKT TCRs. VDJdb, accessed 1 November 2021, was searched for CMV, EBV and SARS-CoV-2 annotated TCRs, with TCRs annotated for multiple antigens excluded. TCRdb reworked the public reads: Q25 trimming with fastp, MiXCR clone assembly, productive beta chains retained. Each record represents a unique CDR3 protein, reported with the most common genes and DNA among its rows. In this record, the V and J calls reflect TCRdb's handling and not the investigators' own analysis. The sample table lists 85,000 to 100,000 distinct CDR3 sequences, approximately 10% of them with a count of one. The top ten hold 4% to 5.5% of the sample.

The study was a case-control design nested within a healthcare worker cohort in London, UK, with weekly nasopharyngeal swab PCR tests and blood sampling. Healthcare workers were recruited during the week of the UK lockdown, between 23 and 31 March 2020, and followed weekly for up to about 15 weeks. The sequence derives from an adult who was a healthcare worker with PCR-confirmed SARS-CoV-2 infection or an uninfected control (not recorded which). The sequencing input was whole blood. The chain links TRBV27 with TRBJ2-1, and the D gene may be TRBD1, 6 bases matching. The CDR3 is CASSSLQGYNEQFF. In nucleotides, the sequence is TGTGCCAGCAGTTCGTTACAGGGTTACAATGAGCAGTTCTTC.